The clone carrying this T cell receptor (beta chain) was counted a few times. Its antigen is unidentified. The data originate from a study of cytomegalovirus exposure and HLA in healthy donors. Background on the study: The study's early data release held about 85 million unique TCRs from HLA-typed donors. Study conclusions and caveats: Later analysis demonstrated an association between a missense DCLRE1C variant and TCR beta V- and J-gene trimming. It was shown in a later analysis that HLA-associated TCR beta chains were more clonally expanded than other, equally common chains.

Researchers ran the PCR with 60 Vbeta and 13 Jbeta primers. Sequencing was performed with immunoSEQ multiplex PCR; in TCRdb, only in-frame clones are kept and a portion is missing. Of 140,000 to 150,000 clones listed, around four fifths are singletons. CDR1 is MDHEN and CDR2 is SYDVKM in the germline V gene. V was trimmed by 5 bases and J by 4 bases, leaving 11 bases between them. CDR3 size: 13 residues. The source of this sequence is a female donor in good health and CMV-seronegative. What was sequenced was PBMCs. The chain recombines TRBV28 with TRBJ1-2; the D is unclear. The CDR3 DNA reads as TGTGCCAGCAGTCGGACTGCAGCCTATGGCTACACCTTC. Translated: CASSRTAAYGYTF.